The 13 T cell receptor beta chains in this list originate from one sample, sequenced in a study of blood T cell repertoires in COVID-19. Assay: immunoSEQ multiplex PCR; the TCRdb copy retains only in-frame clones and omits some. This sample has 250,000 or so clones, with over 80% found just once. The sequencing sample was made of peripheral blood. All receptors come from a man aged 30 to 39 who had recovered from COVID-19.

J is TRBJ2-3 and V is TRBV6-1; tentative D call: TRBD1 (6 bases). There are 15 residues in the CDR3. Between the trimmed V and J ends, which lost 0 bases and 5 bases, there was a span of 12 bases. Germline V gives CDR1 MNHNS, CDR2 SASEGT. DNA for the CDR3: TGTGCCAGCAGTGAAGCAGAAGGGGGTAAAGATACGCAGTATTTT. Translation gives CASSEAEGGKDTQYF.

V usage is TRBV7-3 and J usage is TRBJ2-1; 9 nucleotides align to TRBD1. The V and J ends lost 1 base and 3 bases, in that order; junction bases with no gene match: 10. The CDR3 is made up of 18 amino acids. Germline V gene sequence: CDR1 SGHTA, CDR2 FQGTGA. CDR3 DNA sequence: TGTGCCAGCAGCTTAAGGAAGCGGGACAGGGTTGGCTACAATGAGCAGTTCTTC. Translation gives CASSLRKRDRVGYNEQFF.

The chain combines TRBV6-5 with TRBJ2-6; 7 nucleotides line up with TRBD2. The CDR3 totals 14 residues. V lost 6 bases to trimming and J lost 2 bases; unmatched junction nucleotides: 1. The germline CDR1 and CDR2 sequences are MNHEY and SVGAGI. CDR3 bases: TGTGCCAGCAGACGGGGGGCTGGGGCCAACGTCCTGACTTTC. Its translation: CASRRGAGANVLTF.

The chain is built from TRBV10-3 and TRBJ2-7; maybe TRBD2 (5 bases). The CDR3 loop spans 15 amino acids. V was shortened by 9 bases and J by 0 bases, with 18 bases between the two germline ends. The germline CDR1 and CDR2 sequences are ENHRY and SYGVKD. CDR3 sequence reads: CAINTAGLSSYEQYF. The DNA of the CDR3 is TGTGCCATTAACACCGCGGGTCTCAGCTCCTACGAGCAGTACTTC.

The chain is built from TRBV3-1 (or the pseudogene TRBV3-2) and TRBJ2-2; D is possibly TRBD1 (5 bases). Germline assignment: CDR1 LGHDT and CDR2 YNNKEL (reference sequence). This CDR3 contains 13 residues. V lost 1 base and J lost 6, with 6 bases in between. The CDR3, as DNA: TGTGCCAGCAGCCAAGCAGGGTCCGGGGAGCTGTTTTTT. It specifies CASSQAGSGELFF.

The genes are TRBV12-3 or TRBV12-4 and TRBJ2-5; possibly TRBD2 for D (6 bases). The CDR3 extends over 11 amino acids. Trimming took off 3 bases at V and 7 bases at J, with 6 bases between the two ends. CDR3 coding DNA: TGTGCCAGCAGTTTGGGGGGGACCCAGTACTTC. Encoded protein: CASSLGGTQYF.

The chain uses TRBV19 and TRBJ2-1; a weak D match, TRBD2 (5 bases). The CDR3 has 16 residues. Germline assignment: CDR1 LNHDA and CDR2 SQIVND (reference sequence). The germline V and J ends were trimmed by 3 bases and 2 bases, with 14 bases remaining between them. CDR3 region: CASSMASKPPYNEQFF. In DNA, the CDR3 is TGTGCCAGTAGTATGGCTAGCAAACCCCCCTACAATGAGCAGTTCTTC.

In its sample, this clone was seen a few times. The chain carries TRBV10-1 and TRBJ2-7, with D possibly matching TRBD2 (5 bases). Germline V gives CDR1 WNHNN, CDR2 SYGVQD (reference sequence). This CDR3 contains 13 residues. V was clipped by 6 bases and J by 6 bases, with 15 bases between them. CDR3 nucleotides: TGCGCCAGCAGCCACCCCGGGATGCTCGAGCAGTACTTC. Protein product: CASSHPGMLEQYF.

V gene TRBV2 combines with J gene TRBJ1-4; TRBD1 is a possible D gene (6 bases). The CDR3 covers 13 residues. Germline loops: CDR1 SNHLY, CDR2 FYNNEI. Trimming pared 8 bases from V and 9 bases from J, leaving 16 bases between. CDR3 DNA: TGTGCCAGCCGGACGGGGACAATAAAAAAACTGTTTTTT. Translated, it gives CASRTGTIKKLFF.

CDR3 in amino acids: CASSLGGQGSYNSPLHF. As DNA, the CDR3 is TGTGCCAGCAGCTTGGGGGGACAGGGCTCCTATAATTCACCCCTCCACTTT. This chain links TRBV5-4 with TRBJ1-6; TRBD1 agrees at 9 bases. This CDR3 contains 17 residues. Trimming took 0 bases from V and 0 from J; bases not matched to a gene: 1. CDR1 and CDR2 (germline): SGHNT, YYREEE (reference sequence).

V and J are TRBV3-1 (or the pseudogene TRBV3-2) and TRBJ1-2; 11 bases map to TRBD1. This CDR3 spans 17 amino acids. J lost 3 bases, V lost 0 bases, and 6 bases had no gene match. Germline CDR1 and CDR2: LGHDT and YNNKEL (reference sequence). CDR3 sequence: CASSQDRGTGGYYGYTF. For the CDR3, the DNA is TGTGCCAGCAGCCAAGATAGAGGGACAGGGGGTTACTATGGCTACACCTTC.

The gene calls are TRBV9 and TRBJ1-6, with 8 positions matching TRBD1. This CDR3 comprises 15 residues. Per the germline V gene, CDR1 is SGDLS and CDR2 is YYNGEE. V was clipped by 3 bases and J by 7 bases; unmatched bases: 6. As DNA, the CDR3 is TGTGCCAGCAGCGATCGACAGGGGATCAATTCACCCCTCCACTTT. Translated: CASSDRQGINSPLHF.

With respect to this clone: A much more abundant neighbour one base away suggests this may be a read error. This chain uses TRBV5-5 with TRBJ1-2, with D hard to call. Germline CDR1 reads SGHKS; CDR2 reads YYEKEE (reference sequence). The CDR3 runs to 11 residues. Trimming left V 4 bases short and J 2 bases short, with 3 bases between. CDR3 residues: CASSENYGYTF. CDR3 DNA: TGTGCCAGCAGCGAGAACTATGGCTACACCTTC.